The sequence of this TCR beta chain was determined in a study of cytomegalovirus exposure and HLA in healthy donors. Study findings and constraints: Serostatus for CMV was the only available immune exposure information. Within an earlier analysis, most TCR beta V segments proved productive either about 87% or about 30% of the time. In the analysis, some V segments, TRBV6-2 and TRBV6-3 included, were excluded as indistinguishable.

Details on this clone: Its specificity is not known. One junction end disagrees with the germline gene, perhaps due to a read error. Different DNA sequences within this sample yield the same CDR3.

PCR involved 60 Vbeta and 13 Jbeta primers. Profiling relied on immunoSEQ multiplex PCR, and the TCRdb table lists in-frame clones only, not all of them. The table records under 200,000 clones, 60% to 80% of them present only once. Looked up from germline, CDR1 is MGHRA and CDR2 is YSYEKL. The CDR3 covers 15 residues. The TCR comes from a female donor in good health and CMV-seronegative. Sequenced: PBMCs. The rearrangement links TRBV4-1 to TRBJ1-1, with 7 bases aligning to TRBD1. The CDR3 bases are TGCGCTAGCAGCCAAGACGGGACAGCGAACACTGAAGCTTTCTTT. Protein: CASSQDGTANTEAFF.